This TCR beta chain was profiled in a study of blood T cell repertoires in COVID-19. Across the whole study: T cells, B-cell-depleted T cells, or PBMCs supplied cDNA or gDNA.

V was shortened by 6 bases and J by 0 bases, with 14 bases between the two germline ends. In germline, CDR1 is SQVTM, CDR2 ANQGSEA. The CDR3 consists of 14 residues. The authors' processing: Estimation of nucleated cell counts relied on the amplification of reference gene primers. Assay used: immunoSEQ multiplex PCR; TCRdb lists only in-frame clones, some missing. D and trimming were read from the DNA, whereas the V and J calls and clone size are those reported in that table. The table has 200,000 to 250,000 clones, around 86% seen once. This chain uses TRBV29-1 with TRBJ1-1; D is perhaps TRBD1 (5 bases). This receptor was identified in a man younger than 40 who had recovered from COVID-19. Specimen: peripheral blood. This CDR3 reads CSVGGLPMNTEAFF. The CDR3 DNA is TGCAGCGTCGGGGGATTGCCTATGAACACTGAAGCTTTCTTT.